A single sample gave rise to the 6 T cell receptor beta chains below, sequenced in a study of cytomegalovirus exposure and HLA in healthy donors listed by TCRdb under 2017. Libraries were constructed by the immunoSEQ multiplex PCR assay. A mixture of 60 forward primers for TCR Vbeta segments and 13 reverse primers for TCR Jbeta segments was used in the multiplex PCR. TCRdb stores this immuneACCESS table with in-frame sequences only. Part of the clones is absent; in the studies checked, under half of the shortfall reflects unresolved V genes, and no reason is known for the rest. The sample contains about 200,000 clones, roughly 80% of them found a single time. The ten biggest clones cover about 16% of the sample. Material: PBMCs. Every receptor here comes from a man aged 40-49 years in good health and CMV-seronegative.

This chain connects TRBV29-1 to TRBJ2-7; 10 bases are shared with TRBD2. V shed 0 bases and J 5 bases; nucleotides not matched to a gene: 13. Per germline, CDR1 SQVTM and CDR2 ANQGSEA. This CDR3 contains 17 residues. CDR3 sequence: CSVEDRARASGRHEQYF. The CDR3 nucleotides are TGCAGCGTTGAAGATCGGGCGAGGGCTAGCGGGAGACACGAGCAGTACTTC.

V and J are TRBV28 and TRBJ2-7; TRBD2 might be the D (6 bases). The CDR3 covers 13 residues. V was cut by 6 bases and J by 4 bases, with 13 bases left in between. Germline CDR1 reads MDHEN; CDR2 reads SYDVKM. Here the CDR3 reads CASSPTLAYEQYF. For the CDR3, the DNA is TGTGCCAGCAGCCCTACACTAGCTTACGAGCAGTACTTC. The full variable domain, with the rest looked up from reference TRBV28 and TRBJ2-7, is DVKVTQSSRYLVKRTGEKVFLECVQDMDHENMFWYRQDPGLGLRLIYFSYDVKMKEKGDIPEGYSVSREKKERFSLILESASTNQTSMYLCASSPTLAYEQYFGPGTRLTVT.

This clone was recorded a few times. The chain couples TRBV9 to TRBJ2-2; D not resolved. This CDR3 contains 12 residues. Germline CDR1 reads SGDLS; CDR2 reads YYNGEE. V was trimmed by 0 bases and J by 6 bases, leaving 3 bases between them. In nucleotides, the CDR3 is TGTGCCAGCAGCGTAGCTTCCGGGGAGCTGTTTTTT. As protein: CASSVASGELFF. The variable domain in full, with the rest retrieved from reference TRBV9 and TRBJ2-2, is DSGVTQTPKHLITATGQRVTLRCSPRSGDLSVYWYQQSLDQGLQFLIQYYNGEERAKGNILERFSAQQFPDLHSELNLSSLELGDSALYFCASSVASGELFFGEGSRLTVL.

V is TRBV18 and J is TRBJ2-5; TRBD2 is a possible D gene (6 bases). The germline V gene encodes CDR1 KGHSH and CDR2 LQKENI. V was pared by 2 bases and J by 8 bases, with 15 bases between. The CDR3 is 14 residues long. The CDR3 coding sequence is TGTGCCAGCTCACCAGTGCCTAGCGTCGGTACCCAGTACTTC. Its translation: CASSPVPSVGTQYF.

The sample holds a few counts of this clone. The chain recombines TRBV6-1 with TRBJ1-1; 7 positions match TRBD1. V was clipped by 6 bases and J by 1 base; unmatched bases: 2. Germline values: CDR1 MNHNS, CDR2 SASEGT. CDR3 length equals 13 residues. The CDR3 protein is CASSTGENTEAFF. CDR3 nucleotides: TGTGCCAGCAGCACAGGGGAGAACACTGAAGCTTTCTTT.

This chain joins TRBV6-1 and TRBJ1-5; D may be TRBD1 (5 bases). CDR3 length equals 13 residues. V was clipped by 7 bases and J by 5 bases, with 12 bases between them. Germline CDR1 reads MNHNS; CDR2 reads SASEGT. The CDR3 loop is CASNQGIDQPQHF. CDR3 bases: TGTGCCAGCAACCAGGGTATTGATCAGCCCCAGCATTTT.